This T cell receptor beta chain was retrieved from a study of beta chain features in type 1 diabetes. General study points: In these data, an HLA type influence on TCRB rearrangement remained unresolved. There was a moderate but significant shortening of TCRB CDR3s in all four CD4+ subsets of Type 1 diabetes patients.

Details on this clone: The antigen remains undetermined.

Averaging about 116 mL, one heparinised blood draw was given by each donor. Germline V CDR1 and CDR2: MNHEY, SVGAGI. Trimming took 2 bases from V and 2 from J, leaving 10 bases between them. The CDR3 extends over 16 amino acids. Sequencing targeted expressed TCRB transcripts, as all isolated RNA had been reverse transcribed. Sequenced by immunoSEQ multiplex PCR; TCRdb stores in-frame clones only, minus some. The sample lists about 150,000 clones; roughly a tenth were seen once. The TCR sequence derives from a man between 18 and 29 years old in good health. The specimen sequenced was central memory CD4+ T cells from blood. This rearrangement joins TRBV6-5 to TRBJ1-6; D is possibly TRBD1 (6 bases). The CDR3: CASSYRRTAYNSPLHF. In DNA form, the CDR3 reads TGTGCCAGCAGTTACCGGCGGACAGCCTATAATTCACCCCTCCACTTT.